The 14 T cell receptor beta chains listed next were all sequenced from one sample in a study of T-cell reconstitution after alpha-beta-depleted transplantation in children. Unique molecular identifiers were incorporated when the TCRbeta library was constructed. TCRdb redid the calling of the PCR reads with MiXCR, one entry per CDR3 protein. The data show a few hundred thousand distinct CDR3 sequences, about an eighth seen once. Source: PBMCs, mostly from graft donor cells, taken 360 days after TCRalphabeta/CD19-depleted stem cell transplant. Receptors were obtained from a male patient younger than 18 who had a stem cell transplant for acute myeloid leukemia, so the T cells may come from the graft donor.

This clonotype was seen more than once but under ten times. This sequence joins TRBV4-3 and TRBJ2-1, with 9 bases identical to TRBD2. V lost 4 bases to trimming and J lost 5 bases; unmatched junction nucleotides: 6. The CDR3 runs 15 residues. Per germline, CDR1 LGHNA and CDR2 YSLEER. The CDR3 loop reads CASSRTIAGDNEQFF. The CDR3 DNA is TGCGCCAGCAGCCGTACAATAGCGGGAGACAATGAGCAGTTCTTC.

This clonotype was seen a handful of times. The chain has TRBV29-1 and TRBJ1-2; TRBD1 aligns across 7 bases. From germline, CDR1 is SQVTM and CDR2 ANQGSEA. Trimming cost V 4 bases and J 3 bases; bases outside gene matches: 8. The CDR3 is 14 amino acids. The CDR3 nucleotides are TGCAGCGTTGGGCAGGGGGTGGTAGACTATGGCTACACCTTC. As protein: CSVGQGVVDYGYTF.

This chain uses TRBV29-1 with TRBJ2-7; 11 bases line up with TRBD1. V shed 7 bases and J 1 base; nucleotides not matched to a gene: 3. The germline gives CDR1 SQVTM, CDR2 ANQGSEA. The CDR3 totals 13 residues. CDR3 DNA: TGCAGCGGGACAGGGGGCCTTTCCTACGAGCAGTACTTC. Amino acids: CSGTGGLSYEQYF.

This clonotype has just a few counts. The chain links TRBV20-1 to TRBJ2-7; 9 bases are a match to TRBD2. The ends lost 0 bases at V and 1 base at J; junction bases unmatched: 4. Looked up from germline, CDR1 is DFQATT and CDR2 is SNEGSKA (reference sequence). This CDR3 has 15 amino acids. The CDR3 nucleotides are TGCAGTGCTAGAGAAGGTAGCGGGGGATCCTACGAGCAGTACTTC. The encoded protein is CSAREGSGGSYEQYF.

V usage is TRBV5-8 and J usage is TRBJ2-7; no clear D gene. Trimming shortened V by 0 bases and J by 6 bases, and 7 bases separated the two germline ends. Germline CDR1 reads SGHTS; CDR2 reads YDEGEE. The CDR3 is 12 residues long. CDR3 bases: TGTGCCAGCAGCTTGGGGGCCCCCGAGCAGTACTTC. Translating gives CASSLGAPEQYF.

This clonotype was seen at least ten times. The CDR3 DNA reads TGTGCCACCAGTGATACAGGACTCTTCCAAGAGACCCAGTACTTC. Translating gives CATSDTGLFQETQYF. V gene TRBV24-1 combines with J gene TRBJ2-5, with D possibly being TRBD1 or TRBD2 (5 bases each). Deletions cut 3 bases from V and 1 base from J, with 11 bases between. Germline V gene sequence: CDR1 KGHDR, CDR2 SFDVKD. CDR3 size: 15 residues.

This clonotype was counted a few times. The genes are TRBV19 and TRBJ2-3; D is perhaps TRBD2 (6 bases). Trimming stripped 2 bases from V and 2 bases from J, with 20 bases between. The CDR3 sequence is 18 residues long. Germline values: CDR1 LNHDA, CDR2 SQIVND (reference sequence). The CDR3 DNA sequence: TGTGCCAGTAGTATAAAAGGTTGGAGGGTCGCCCCCACAGATACGCAGTATTTT. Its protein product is CASSIKGWRVAPTDTQYF.

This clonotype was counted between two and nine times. The CDR3 reads CASSFSGSLSYGSYNEQFF. DNA for the CDR3: TGTGCCAGCAGCTTTAGCGGGAGTCTTTCATACGGCTCCTACAATGAGCAGTTCTTC. The gene calls are TRBV7-8 and TRBJ2-1; 9 bases fit TRBD2. V shed 3 bases, J shed 0 bases, and the junction held 12 bases outside the gene matches. CDR1 and CDR2 from the germline V gene are SGHVS and FQNEAQ. This CDR3 is 19 amino acids long.

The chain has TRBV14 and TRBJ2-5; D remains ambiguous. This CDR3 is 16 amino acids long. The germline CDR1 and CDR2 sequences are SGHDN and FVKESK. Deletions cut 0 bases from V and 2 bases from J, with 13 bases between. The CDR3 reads CASSQDRWITQETQYF. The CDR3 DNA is TGTGCCAGCAGCCAAGATCGGTGGATCACTCAAGAGACCCAGTACTTC. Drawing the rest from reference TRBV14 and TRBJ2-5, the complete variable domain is EAGVTQFPSHSVIEKGQTVTLRCDPISGHDNLYWYRRVMGKEIKFLLHFVKESKQDESGMPNNRFLAERTGGTYSTLKVQPAELEDSGVYFCASSQDRWITQETQYFGPGTRLLVL.

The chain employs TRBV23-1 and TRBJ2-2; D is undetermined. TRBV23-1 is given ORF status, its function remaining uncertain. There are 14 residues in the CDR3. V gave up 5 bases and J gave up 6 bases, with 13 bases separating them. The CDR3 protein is CASSETVPPGELFF. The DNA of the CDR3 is TGCGCCAGCAGTGAAACGGTGCCCCCCGGGGAGCTGTTTTTT.

CDR3 sequence reads: CASSLSSGKSTDTQYF. The CDR3 coding sequence is TGTGCCAGCAGCTTGTCTAGCGGGAAGAGCACAGATACGCAGTATTTT. The chain couples TRBV5-4 to TRBJ2-3; TRBD2 agrees at 9 bases. V lost 1 base, J lost 0 bases, and 3 bases stayed unmatched. CDR3 length: 16 residues. The germline V gene encodes CDR1 SGHNT and CDR2 YYREEE (reference sequence).

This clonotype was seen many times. Here the CDR3 reads CASSYSGLAYEQYF. The CDR3 DNA follows: TGTGCCAGCAGTTACTCGGGGCTCGCCTACGAGCAGTACTTC. V usage is TRBV6-2 or TRBV6-3 and J usage is TRBJ2-7, with D possibly matching TRBD1 (5 bases). The CDR3 is 14 residues long. The germline CDR1 and CDR2 sequences are MNHEY and SVGEGT. V was trimmed by 0 bases and J by 2 bases, leaving 8 bases between them.

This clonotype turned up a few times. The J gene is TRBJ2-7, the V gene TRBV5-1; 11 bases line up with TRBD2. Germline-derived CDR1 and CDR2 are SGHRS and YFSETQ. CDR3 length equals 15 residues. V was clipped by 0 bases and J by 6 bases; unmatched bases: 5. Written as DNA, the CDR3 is TGCGCCAGCAGCTTGGTAGCGGGAGGGCCGGTCGAGCAGTACTTC. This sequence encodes CASSLVAGGPVEQYF.

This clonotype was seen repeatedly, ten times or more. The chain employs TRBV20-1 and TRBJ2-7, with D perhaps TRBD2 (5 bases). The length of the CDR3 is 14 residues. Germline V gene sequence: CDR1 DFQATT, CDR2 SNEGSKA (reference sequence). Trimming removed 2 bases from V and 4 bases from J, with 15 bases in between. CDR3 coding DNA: TGCAGTGCTAGACCAGACATGAGGGTATACGAGCAGTACTTC. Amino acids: CSARPDMRVYEQYF.